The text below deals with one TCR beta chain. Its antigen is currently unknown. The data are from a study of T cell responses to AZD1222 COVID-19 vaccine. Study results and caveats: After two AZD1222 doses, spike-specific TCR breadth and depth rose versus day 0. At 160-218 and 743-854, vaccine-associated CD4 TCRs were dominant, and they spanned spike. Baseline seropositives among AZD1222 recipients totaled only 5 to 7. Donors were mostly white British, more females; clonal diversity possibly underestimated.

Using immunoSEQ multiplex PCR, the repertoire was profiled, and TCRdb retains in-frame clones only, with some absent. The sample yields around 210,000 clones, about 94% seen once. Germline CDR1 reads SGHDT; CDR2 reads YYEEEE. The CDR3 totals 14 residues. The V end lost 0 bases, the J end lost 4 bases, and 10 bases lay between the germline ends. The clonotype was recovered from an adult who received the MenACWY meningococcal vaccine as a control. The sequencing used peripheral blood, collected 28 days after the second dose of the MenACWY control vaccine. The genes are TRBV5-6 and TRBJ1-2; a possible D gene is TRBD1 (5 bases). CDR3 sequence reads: CASSLGDRGYGYTF. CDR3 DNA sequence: TGTGCCAGCAGCTTGGGAGACAGAGGCTATGGCTACACCTTC.